This T cell receptor (beta chain) was obtained from a study of CD8+CD57+ T cells in acquired aplastic anemia. About the study: Sorted cells (CD4+ and CD8+) yielded DNA amounts that averaged approximately 3.1 ug.

The CDR3 spans 13 residues. Germline assignment: CDR1 DFQATT and CDR2 SNEGSKA (reference sequence). V shed 2 bases and J 4 bases; nucleotides not matched to a gene: 3. Patients chosen for sequencing had CD8+CD57+ cells that had expanded, as shown by flow cytometry. Genomic DNA was employed as the template in profiling TCR beta VDJ and CDR3. TCRdb reprocessed the reads with MiXCR, giving one entry per CDR3 protein. This sample has about 160,000 distinct CDR3 sequences, with around 52% found just once. Overall study findings and caveats: Patients and controls were found to share roughly 31 CD8+ CDR3 sequences. Levels of CD8+ Simpson's diversity were not significantly distinct in patients versus controls.

This clonotype was detected only a few times. What it binds is not known. Sequenced sample: sorted CD4+, CD8+, or CD8+CD57+ T cells (not recorded which) from PBMCs. This chain uses TRBV20-1 with TRBJ1-1; TRBD1 aligns across 8 bases. This receptor was obtained from a human donor with aplastic anemia. In DNA, the CDR3 is TGCAGTGCTAGAAGGCAGGGGGCCACTGAAGCTTTCTTT. Protein sequence: CSARRQGATEAFF.